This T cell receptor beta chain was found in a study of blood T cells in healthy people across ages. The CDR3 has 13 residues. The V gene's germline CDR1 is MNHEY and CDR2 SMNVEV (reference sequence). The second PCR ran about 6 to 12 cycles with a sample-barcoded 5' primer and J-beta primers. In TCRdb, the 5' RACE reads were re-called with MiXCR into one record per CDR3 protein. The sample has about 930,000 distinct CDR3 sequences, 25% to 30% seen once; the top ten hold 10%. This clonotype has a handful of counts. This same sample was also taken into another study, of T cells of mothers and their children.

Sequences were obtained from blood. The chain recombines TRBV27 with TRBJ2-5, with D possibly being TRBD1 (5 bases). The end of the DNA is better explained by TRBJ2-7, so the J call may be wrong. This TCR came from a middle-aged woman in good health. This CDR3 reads CASSPRLGREQYF. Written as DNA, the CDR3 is TGTGCCAGCAGTCCGCGCCTGGGGCGCGAGCAGTACTTC.